These 31 T cell receptor beta chains came from one sample sequenced in a study of cytomegalovirus exposure and HLA in healthy donors. PCR was performed using 60 Vbeta and 13 Jbeta primers. The repertoire was sequenced with immunoSEQ multiplex PCR; TCRdb's copy has only in-frame clones and lacks some. Here the sample spans over 150,000 clones, approximately 74% being singletons. The sample consisted of PBMCs. These receptors all stem from a man between 18 and 29 years old in good health and CMV-seronegative.

This chain links TRBV6-5 with TRBJ2-7; 8 positions agree with TRBD1. The CDR3 spans 15 residues. The V gene end was trimmed by 10 bases and the J gene end by 0 bases; junction bases not matched to a gene: 11. Per the germline V gene, CDR1 is MNHEY and CDR2 is SVGAGI. DNA of the CDR3: TGTGCCACGCTCGCTCGGACAGGGATCTCCTACGAGCAGTACTTC. Its translation: CATLARTGISYEQYF.

The chain couples TRBV7-2 to TRBJ2-5, with TRBD2 matching 12 bases. This CDR3 region has 17 residues. Looked up from germline, CDR1 is SGHTA and CDR2 is FQGNSA. Trimming removed 5 bases from V and 1 base from J; junction bases left unmatched: 8. The CDR3 is CASSPRLAGVLQETQYF. Written as DNA, the CDR3 is TGTGCCAGCAGCCCGCGACTAGCGGGGGTCCTCCAAGAGACCCAGTACTTC. Full variable domain (remainder filled in from reference TRBV7-2 and TRBJ2-5): GAGVSQSPSNKVTEKGKDVELRCDPISGHTALYWYRQSLGQGLEFLIYFQGNSAPDKSGLPSDRFSAERTGGSVSTLTIQRTQQEDSAVYLCASSPRLAGVLQETQYFGPGTRLLVL.

V usage is TRBV7-9 and J usage is TRBJ2-7, with D possibly being TRBD1 (5 bases). This CDR3 spans 13 amino acids. CDR1 and CDR2 (germline): SEHNR, FQNEAQ (reference sequence). V was trimmed by 10 bases and J by 4 bases, leaving 17 bases between them. The CDR3 loop is CATLGPALYEQYF. For the CDR3, the DNA is TGTGCCACCCTGGGGCCGGCACTTTACGAGCAGTACTTC.

V and J are TRBV2 and TRBJ2-7, with D perhaps matching TRBD2 (5 bases). Deletions cut 10 bases from V and 2 bases from J, with 18 bases between. The germline V gene encodes CDR1 SNHLY and CDR2 FYNNEI. This CDR3 comprises 14 residues. The CDR3 DNA follows: TGTGCCATCATTGGAGCCGGGATCCCCTACGAGCAGTACTTC. It yields the protein CAIIGAGIPYEQYF. Supplemented by reference TRBV2 and TRBJ2-7, the full variable domain reads EPEVTQTPSHQVTQMGQEVILRCVPISNHLYFYWYRQILGQKVEFLVSFYNNEISEKSEIFDDQFSVERPDGSNFTLKIRSTKLEDSAMYFCAIIGAGIPYEQYFGPGTRLTVT.

This chain links TRBV15 with TRBJ1-2; no clear D. V lost 2 bases and J lost 0, with 10 bases in between. CDR3 length equals 15 residues. CDR1 and CDR2 from the germline V gene are LNHNV and YYDKDF (reference sequence). The DNA for the CDR3 is TGTGCCACCAGCAGACTCCGGGGAGCTAACTATGGCTACACCTTC. This sequence encodes CATSRLRGANYGYTF.

The V and J genes are TRBV10-3 and TRBJ1-4; weak D call: TRBD1 (5 bases). V dropped 10 bases and J dropped 6 bases, with 6 bases sitting between them. The CDR3 is 10 amino acids. CDR1 ENHRY and CDR2 SYGVKD come from the germline V gene. The CDR3 DNA is TGTGCCAAAGGGGATGAAAAACTGTTTTTT. Translated: CAKGDEKLFF.

The chain couples TRBV6-5 to TRBJ1-2; 7 nucleotides line up with TRBD1. J gave up 8 bases and V 2 bases, and 11 bases lay outside the gene matches. CDR1 is MNHEY and CDR2 is SVGAGI in the germline V gene. CDR3 length: 15 amino acids. CDR3 nucleotide sequence: TGTGCCAGCAGTTACGACGGCGGACAGGCCGCGGGCTACACCTTC. Translated, it gives CASSYDGGQAAGYTF.

The chain recombines TRBV4-3 with TRBJ1-5; 7 nucleotides align to TRBD1. Looked up from germline, CDR1 is LGHNA and CDR2 is YSLEER. Unmatched junction bases numbered 5, after V lost 0 bases and J lost 6 bases. The length of the CDR3 is 15 residues. The CDR3 is CASSQDRGGGQPQHF. CDR3 bases: TGCGCCAGCAGCCAAGATAGAGGGGGCGGTCAGCCCCAGCATTTT.

The chain employs TRBV15 and TRBJ1-1, with a possible D match to TRBD1 (5 bases). Germline-derived CDR1 and CDR2 are LNHNV and YYDKDF (reference sequence). V was shortened by 8 bases and J by 2 bases, with 18 bases between the two germline ends. The CDR3 is made up of 15 amino acids. Here the CDR3 DNA reads TGTGCCACCGTAGGGGCGCGGTTTGGAAACACTGAAGCTTTCTTT. This translates into CATVGARFGNTEAFF.

This clone appeared once. This CDR3 reads CAWTPSFDQPQHF. The CDR3 DNA reads TGTGCCTGGACCCCATCATTTGATCAGCCCCAGCATTTT. The rearrangement joins TRBV30 to TRBJ1-5; D gene unclear. Trimming cost V 4 bases and J 5 bases, with 12 bases left between them. The CDR3 has 13 residues. Germline CDR1 GTSNPN, CDR2 SVGIG (reference sequence).

V and J are TRBV2 and TRBJ2-3; 7 bases match TRBD1. Per germline, CDR1 SNHLY and CDR2 FYNNEI. This CDR3 is 12 amino acids long. The ends lost 9 bases at V and 7 bases at J; junction bases unmatched: 7. The CDR3 reads CASRQGLNTQYF. CDR3 nucleotides: TGTGCCAGTCGACAGGGATTGAATACGCAGTATTTT.

The chain is built from TRBV4-1 and TRBJ1-5, with 9 bases that match TRBD1. CDR1 and CDR2 (germline): MGHRA, YSYEKL. The CDR3 is 15 amino acids. J lost 6 bases, V lost 3 bases, and 6 bases had no gene match. CDR3 protein: CASSQYRGLSQPQHF. CDR3 nucleotide sequence: TGCGCCAGCAGCCAGTACAGGGGGCTAAGTCAGCCCCAGCATTTT.

The chain recombines TRBV11-2 with TRBJ2-3, with D unresolved. The germline V gene encodes CDR1 SGHAT and CDR2 FQNNGV. V gave up 5 bases and J gave up 3 bases, with 9 bases separating them. The CDR3 runs to 13 residues. CDR3 nucleotides: TGTGCCAGCAGCCGAGAATTAACAGATACGCAGTATTTT. This translates into CASSRELTDTQYF.

In this sample, this clone turned up a few times. The rearrangement links TRBV7-2 to TRBJ1-1, with 8 bases matching TRBD1. J gave up 5 bases and V 5 bases, and 7 bases lay outside the gene matches. In germline, CDR1 is SGHTA, CDR2 FQGNSA. The CDR3 is made up of 14 amino acids. The CDR3 protein is CASSLQGGGTEAFF. Here the CDR3 DNA reads TGTGCCAGCAGCCTACAGGGGGGTGGGACTGAAGCTTTCTTT.

The chain employs TRBV29-1 and TRBJ2-1; 11 bases map to TRBD2. V was clipped by 3 bases and J by 0 bases; unmatched bases: 7. The CDR3 is 17 amino acids. The germline V gene encodes CDR1 SQVTM and CDR2 ANQGSEA. Here the CDR3 DNA reads TGCAGCGTTGATGCCCTAGCGGGGGGCCACTCCTACAATGAGCAGTTCTTC. The encoded protein is CSVDALAGGHSYNEQFF.

The V call is TRBV6-1, the J call TRBJ2-7, with D perhaps TRBD1 (6 bases). The CDR3 is made up of 13 amino acids. Trimming removed 3 bases from V and 2 bases from J, with 8 bases in between. The germline V gene encodes CDR1 MNHNS and CDR2 SASEGT. The CDR3 is CASSEDSTYEQYV. The CDR3 DNA is TGTGCCAGCAGTGAGGACAGCACCTACGAGCAGTACGTC.

This sequence joins TRBV6-1 and TRBJ1-5; D is unclear. The CDR3 is 13 residues long. V was clipped by 7 bases and J by 2 bases, with 9 bases between them. The germline gives CDR1 MNHNS, CDR2 SASEGT. CDR3 region: CASKFEGNQPQHF. DNA for the CDR3: TGTGCCAGCAAATTTGAGGGCAATCAGCCCCAGCATTTT.

This chain links TRBV6-1 with TRBJ1-3; 10 bases map to TRBD1. V lost 2 bases, J lost 0 bases, and 10 bases stayed unmatched. The CDR3 is 19 residues long. The germline V gene has CDR1 MNHNS and CDR2 SASEGT. Here the CDR3 reads CASSELGTGVFISGNTIYF. CDR3 DNA: TGTGCCAGCAGTGAATTGGGGACAGGGGTCTTTATCTCTGGAAACACCATATATTTT.

This clone was found once. The J gene is TRBJ2-7, the V gene TRBV30; the match to TRBD1 covers 7 bases. The V segment lost 4 bases and the J segment 12 bases; nucleotides outside the gene matches: 9. The CDR3 consists of 11 residues. In germline, CDR1 is GTSNPN, CDR2 SVGIG (reference sequence). The CDR3 reads CAWNRIGGVYF. In DNA, the CDR3 is TGTGCCTGGAATAGAATAGGGGGCGTGTACTTC.

The chain uses TRBV28 and TRBJ1-1; 7 nucleotides line up with TRBD1. The CDR3 totals 13 residues. Trimming at V came to 1 base and at J to 6 bases, leaving 2 bases not matched to a gene. Germline lookup yields CDR1 MDHEN and CDR2 SYDVKM. DNA for the CDR3: TGTGCCAGCAGTTTATCGGGACAGTCTGAAGCTTTCTTT. This codes for CASSLSGQSEAFF.

As regards this clone: At one end the junction does not follow the germline gene, possibly because of a read error. This chain connects TRBV28 to TRBJ2-4, with D possibly TRBD1 on 7 matching bases. Per germline, CDR1 MDHEN and CDR2 SYDVKM. The CDR3 is 14 amino acids. CDR3 protein: CASSRQGGKNSQYF. DNA for the CDR3: TGTGCCAGCAGTCGGCAGGGGGGAAAAAACAGTCAGTACTTC.

The CDR3 region has the DNA TGTGCCAGCAGTTTAGCCAGTTGGACTAGCGGGGGAATAGCAGATACGCAGTATTTT. This codes for CASSLASWTSGGIADTQYF. The V call is TRBV28, the J call TRBJ2-3, with 13 positions matching TRBD2. The CDR3 length is 19 residues. V shed 2 bases, J shed 4 bases, and the junction held 12 bases outside the gene matches. Germline V CDR1 and CDR2: MDHEN, SYDVKM.

The CDR3, as DNA: TGTGCCATCAGAGGGGGACCGAACACCGGGGAGCTGTTTTTT. Its protein is CAIRGGPNTGELFF. V usage is TRBV10-3 and J usage is TRBJ2-2; tentatively, D is TRBD1 (6 bases). Germline CDR1 reads ENHRY; CDR2 reads SYGVKD. Trimming stripped 6 bases from V and 0 bases from J, with 8 bases between. The CDR3 runs to 14 residues.

The CDR3 DNA follows: TGTGCCAGCAGTCCCGACAGCAGGAACTATGGCTACACCTTC. Its protein is CASSPDSRNYGYTF. V usage is TRBV28 and J usage is TRBJ1-2; TRBD1 is a possible D gene (5 bases). Germline lookup yields CDR1 MDHEN and CDR2 SYDVKM. There are 14 residues in the CDR3. V was shortened by 5 bases and J by 2 bases, with 12 bases between the two germline ends.

The chain employs TRBV7-2 and TRBJ2-1; D perhaps matches TRBD1 (5 bases). This CDR3 spans 16 amino acids. CDR1 is SGHTA, CDR2 FQGNSA, per germline. The V end was cut by 3 bases, the J end by 1 base, with 13 bases between. The DNA for the CDR3 is TGTGCCAGCAGCTTTAGGGGCGGTTTATCCTACAATGAGCAGTTCTTC. Protein sequence: CASSFRGGLSYNEQFF. Based on the CDR3 plus reference TRBV7-2 and TRBJ2-1, the full variable domain is GAGVSQSPSNKVTEKGKDVELRCDPISGHTALYWYRQSLGQGLEFLIYFQGNSAPDKSGLPSDRFSAERTGGSVSTLTIQRTQQEDSAVYLCASSFRGGLSYNEQFFGPGTRLTVL.

As concerns this clone: Compared with germline, one end of the junction differs, possibly owing to a read error. J is TRBJ1-1 and V is TRBV7-9; D possibly corresponds to TRBD1 (5 bases). CDR1 and CDR2 (germline): SEHNR, FQNEAQ (reference sequence). This CDR3 contains 16 residues. The chain's CDR3 is CSSSLSRGGRDTEAFF. CDR3 DNA: TGTTCCAGCAGCTTATCGCGGGGGGGAAGGGACACTGAAGCTTTCTTT. The full variable domain, with the rest looked up from reference TRBV7-9 and TRBJ1-1, is DTGVSQNPRHKITKRGQNVTFRCDPISEHNRLYWYRQTLGQGPEFLTYFQNEAQLEKSRLLSDRFSAERPKGSFSTLEIQRTEQGDSAMYLCSSSLSRGGRDTEAFFGQGTRLTVV.

The CDR3 DNA is TGTGCCAGTAGTATCGGTGACGTGGGCAGTTGGGGACTAGCCAAAAACATTCAGTACTTC. It encodes CASSIGDVGSWGLAKNIQYF. The gene calls are TRBV19 and TRBJ2-4; perhaps TRBD2 as D (6 bases). The CDR3 consists of 20 residues. V gave up 3 bases and J gave up 0 bases, with 24 bases separating them. Per the germline V gene, CDR1 is LNHDA and CDR2 is SQIVND (reference sequence).

The chain recombines TRBV5-1 with TRBJ2-3; D remains unclear. V was trimmed by 4 bases and J by 1 base, leaving 13 bases between them. Looked up from germline, CDR1 is SGHRS and CDR2 is YFSETQ. The CDR3 has 15 amino acids. The CDR3 protein is CASSRSVMRTDTQYF. As DNA, the CDR3 is TGCGCCAGCAGCCGTTCGGTTATGCGCACAGATACGCAGTATTTT.

The genes are TRBV7-9 and TRBJ1-1; D is unresolved. The CDR3 extends over 13 amino acids. Germline lookup yields CDR1 SEHNR and CDR2 FQNEAQ (reference sequence). V was pared by 0 bases and J by 3 bases, with 5 bases between. CDR3 residues: CASSLALDTEAFF. As DNA, the CDR3 is TGTGCCAGCAGCTTAGCGCTAGACACTGAAGCTTTCTTT.

The rearrangement links TRBV6-5 to TRBJ2-7, with 7 bases identical to TRBD1. Germline V gene lookup returns CDR1 MNHEY and CDR2 SVGAGI. The CDR3 is 13 amino acids. With 4 bases clipped from V and 8 bases from J, the junction kept 8 bases outside the gene matches. The CDR3 coding sequence is TGTGCCAGCAGTTTGCCAGACAGGGCGAAGCAGTACTTC. Translation gives CASSLPDRAKQYF.

The rearrangement uses TRBV5-6 and TRBJ2-4; D is ambiguous. The V end lost 1 base, the J end lost 8 bases, and 13 bases lay between the germline ends. This CDR3 has 14 amino acids. Per germline, CDR1 SGHDT and CDR2 YYEEEE. CDR3 protein: CASSLPEARDIQYF. As DNA, the CDR3 is TGTGCCAGCAGCTTGCCCGAAGCGCGAGACATTCAGTACTTC.